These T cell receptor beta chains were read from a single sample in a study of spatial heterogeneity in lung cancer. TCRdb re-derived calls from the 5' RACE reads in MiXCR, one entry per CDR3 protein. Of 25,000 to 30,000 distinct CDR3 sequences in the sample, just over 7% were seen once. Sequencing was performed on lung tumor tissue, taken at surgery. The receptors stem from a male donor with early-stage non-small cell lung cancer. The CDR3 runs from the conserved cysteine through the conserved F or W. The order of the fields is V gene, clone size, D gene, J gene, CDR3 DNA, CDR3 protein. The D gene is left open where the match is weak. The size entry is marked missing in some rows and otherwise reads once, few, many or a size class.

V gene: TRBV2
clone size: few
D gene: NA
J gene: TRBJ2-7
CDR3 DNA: TGTGCCAGCAGTATTGCCGGGAGAGCCTACGAGCAGTACTTC
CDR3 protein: CASSIAGRAYEQYF

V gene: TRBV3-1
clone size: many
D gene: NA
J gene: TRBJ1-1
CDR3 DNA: TGTGCCAGCAGCCAAGGGGTCTTCGGCACTGAAGCTTTCTTT
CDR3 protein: CASSQGVFGTEAFF

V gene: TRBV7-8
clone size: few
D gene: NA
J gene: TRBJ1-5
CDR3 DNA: TGTGCCAGCAGCTTAGAGCCTGATCAGCCCCAGCATTTT
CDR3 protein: CASSLEPDQPQHF

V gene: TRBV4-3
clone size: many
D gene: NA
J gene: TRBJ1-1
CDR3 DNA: TGCGCCAGCAGCCAGGTTGGGGGGCTGAACACTGAAGCTTTCTTT
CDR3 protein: CASSQVGGLNTEAFF

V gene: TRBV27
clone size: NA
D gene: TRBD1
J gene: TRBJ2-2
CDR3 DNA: TGTGCCAGCAGTTTTGCCCCGGGACAGGGCTTCACCGGGGAGCTGTTTTTT
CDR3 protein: CASSFAPGQGFTGELFF

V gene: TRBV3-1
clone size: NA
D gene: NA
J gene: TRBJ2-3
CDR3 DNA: TGTGCCAGCAGCCAAGCGCGGGGGCCGCTAGAGGATACGCAGTATTTT
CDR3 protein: CASSQARGPLEDTQYF

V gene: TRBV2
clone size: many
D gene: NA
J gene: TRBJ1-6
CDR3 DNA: TGTGCCAGCAGCGACACAAATTCACCCCTCCACTTT
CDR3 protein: CASSDTNSPLHF

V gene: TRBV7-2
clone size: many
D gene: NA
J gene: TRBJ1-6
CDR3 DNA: TGTGCCAGCAGCTGGATGACCGGGGCGGGGAATTCACCCCTCCACTTT
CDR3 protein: CASSWMTGAGNSPLHF

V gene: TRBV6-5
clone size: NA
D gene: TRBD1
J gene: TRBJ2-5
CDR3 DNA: TGTGCCAGCAGTTACCTGTCAGGGGGTAGGCAAGAGACCCAGTACTTC
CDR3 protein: CASSYLSGGRQETQYF

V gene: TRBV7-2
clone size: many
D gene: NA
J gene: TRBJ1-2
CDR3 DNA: TGTGCCAGAATCTTCCTGGTCCTCTATGGCTACACCTTC
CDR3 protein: CARIFLVLYGYTF

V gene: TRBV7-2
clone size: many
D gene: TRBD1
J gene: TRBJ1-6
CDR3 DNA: TGTGCCAGCAGCCTCAGGACAGGCACCTTTAATTCACCCCTCCACTTT
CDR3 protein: CASSLRTGTFNSPLHF

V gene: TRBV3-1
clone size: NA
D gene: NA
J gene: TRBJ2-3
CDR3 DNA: TGTGCCAGCAGCCAAGACCACAGGCCCACAGATACGCAGTATTTT
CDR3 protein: CASSQDHRPTDTQYF

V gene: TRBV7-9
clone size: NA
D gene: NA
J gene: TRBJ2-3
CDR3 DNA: TGTGCCAGCAGCTTAGGGAGGAACAGGGACACAGATACGCAGTATTTT
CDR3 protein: CASSLGRNRDTDTQYF

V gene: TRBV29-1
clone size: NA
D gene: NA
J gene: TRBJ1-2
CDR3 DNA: TGCAGCGTGGCGGGTGTACTCTATGGCTACACCTTC
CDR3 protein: CSVAGVLYGYTF

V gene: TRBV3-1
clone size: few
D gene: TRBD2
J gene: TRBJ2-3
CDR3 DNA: TGTGCCAGCAGCCCCGGAACGGGTGGGAGGGCCGTAGATACGCAGTATTTT
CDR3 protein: CASSPGTGGRAVDTQYF

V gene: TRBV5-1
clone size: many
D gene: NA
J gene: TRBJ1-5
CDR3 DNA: TGCGCCAGCAGAGGGGACAACAATCAGCCCCAGCATTTT
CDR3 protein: CASRGDNNQPQHF

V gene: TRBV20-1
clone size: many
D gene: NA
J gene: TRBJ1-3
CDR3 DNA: TGCAGTGCTAGAGACGGACGGGACTCTGGAAACACCATATATTTT
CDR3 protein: CSARDGRDSGNTIYF

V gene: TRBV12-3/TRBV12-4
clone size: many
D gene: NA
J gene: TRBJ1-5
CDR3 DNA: TGTGCCAGCAGTTTAATTGAGGATCAGCCCCAGCATTTT
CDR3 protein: CASSLIEDQPQHF

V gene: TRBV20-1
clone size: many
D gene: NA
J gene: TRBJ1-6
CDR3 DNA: TGCAGTGCTTCGGACAGCAGCTCCTATAATTCACCCCTCCACTTT
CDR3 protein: CSASDSSSYNSPLHF

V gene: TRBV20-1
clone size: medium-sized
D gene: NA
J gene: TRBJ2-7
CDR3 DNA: TGCAGTGCCAATATGGGGGGACTTTACTACGAGCAGTACTTC
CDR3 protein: CSANMGGLYYEQYF

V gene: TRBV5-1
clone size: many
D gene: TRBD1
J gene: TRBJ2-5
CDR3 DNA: TGCGCCAGCAGCTCGACAGGGGCTCAGCGACAAGAGACCCAGTACTTC
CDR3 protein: CASSSTGAQRQETQYF

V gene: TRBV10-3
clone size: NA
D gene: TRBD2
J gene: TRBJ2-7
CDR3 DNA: TGTGCCATCAGTAACCCGGGACTAGCGGCCGAGCAGTACTTC
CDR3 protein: CAISNPGLAAEQYF